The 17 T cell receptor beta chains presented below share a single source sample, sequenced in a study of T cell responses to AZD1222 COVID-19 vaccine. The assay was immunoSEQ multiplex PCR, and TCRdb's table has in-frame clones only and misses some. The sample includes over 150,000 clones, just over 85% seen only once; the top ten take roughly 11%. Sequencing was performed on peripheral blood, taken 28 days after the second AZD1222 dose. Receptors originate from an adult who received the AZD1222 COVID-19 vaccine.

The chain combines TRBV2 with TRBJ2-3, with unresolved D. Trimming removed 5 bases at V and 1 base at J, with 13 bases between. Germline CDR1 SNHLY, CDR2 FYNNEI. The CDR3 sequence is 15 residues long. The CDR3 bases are TGTGCCAGCAGTCAAAGACCCAGAGGCACAGATACGCAGTATTTT. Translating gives CASSQRPRGTDTQYF.

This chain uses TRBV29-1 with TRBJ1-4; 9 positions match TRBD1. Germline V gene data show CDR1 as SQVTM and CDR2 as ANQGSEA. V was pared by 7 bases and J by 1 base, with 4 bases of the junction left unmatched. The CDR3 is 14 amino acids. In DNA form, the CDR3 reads TGCAGCGCACAGGGGGCGGTAACTAATGAAAAACTGTTTTTT. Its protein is CSAQGAVTNEKLFF.

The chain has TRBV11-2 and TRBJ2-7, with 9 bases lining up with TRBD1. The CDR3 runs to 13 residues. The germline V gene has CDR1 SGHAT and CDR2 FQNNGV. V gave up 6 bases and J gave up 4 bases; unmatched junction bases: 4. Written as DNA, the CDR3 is TGTGCCAGCAGTCAAGACAGGGGGTACGAGCAGTACTTC. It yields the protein CASSQDRGYEQYF.

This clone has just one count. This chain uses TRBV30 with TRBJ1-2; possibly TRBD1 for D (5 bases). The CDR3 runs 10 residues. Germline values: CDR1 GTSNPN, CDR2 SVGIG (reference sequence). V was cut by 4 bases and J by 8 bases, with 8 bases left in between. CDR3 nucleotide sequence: TGTGCCTGGATCGGGGACGGCTACACCTTC. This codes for CAWIGDGYTF.

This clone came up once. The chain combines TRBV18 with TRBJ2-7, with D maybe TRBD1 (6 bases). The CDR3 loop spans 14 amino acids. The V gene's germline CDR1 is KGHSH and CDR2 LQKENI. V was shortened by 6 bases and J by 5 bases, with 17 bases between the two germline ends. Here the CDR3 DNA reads TGTGCCAGCTCGCCTAATCAGGGGTCCCACGAGCAGTACTTC. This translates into CASSPNQGSHEQYF.

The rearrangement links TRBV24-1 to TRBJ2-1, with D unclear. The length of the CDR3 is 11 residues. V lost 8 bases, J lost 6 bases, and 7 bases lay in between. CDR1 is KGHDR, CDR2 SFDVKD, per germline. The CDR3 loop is CATIAVNEQFF. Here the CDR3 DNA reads TGTGCCACCATCGCGGTCAATGAGCAGTTCTTC.

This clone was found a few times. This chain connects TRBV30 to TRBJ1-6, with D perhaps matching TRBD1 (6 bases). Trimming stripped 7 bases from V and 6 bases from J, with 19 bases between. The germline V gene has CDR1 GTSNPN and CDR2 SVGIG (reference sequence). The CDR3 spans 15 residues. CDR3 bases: TGTGCCTTAACAACAGGGTATATGGGTAATTCACCCCTCCACTTT. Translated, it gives CALTTGYMGNSPLHF.

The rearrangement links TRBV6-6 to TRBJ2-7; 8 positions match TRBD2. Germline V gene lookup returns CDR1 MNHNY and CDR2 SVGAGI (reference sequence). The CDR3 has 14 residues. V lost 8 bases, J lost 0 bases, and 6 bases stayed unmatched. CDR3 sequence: CASDSGGGSYEQYF. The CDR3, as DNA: TGTGCCAGCGATTCGGGAGGGGGCTCCTACGAGCAGTACTTC.

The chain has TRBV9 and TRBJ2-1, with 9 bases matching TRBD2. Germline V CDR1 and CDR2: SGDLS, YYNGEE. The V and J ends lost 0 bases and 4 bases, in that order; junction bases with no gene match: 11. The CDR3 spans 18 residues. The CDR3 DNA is TGTGCCAGCAGCGTAGCTCTTCAGTCTAGCGGGGAGTACAATGAGCAGTTCTTC. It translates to CASSVALQSSGEYNEQFF.

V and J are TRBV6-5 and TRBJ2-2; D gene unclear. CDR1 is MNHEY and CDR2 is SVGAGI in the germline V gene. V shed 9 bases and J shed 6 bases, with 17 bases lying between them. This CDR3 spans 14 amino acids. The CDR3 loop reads CASTKATGSGELFF. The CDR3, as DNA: TGTGCCAGTACCAAGGCGACTGGGTCCGGGGAGCTGTTTTTT.

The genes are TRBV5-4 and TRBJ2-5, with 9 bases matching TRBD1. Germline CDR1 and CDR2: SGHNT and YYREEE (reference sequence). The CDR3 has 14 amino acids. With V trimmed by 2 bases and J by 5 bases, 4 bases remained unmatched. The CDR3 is CASSLQGAWETQYF. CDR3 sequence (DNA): TGTGCCAGCAGCTTACAGGGGGCTTGGGAGACCCAGTACTTC.

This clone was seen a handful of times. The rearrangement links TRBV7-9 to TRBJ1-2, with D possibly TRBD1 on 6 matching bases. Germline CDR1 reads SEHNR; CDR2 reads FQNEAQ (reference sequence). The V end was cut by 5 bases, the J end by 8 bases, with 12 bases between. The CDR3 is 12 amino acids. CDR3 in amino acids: CASSPGDRGYTF. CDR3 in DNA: TGTGCCAGCAGCCCAGGGGATCGAGGCTACACCTTC.

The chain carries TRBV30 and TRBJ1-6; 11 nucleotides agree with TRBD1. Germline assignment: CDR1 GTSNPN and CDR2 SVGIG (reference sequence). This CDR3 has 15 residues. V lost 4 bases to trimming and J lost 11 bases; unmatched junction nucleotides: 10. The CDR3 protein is CAWTNPGQGVTPLHF. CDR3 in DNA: TGTGCCTGGACCAATCCGGGACAGGGGGTGACACCCCTCCACTTT.

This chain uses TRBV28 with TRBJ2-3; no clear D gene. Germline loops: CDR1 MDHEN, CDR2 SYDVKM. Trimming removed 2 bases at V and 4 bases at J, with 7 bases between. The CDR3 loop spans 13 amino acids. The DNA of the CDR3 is TGTGCCAGCAGTTTACTTTTCCCAGATACGCAGTATTTT. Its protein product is CASSLLFPDTQYF.

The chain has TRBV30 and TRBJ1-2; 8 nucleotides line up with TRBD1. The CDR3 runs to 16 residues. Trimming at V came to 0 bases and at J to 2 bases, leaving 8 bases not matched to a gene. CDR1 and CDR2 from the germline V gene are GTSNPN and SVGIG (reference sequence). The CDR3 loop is CAWSVHGQGANYGYTF. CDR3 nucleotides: TGTGCCTGGAGTGTACACGGGCAGGGGGCGAACTATGGCTACACCTTC.

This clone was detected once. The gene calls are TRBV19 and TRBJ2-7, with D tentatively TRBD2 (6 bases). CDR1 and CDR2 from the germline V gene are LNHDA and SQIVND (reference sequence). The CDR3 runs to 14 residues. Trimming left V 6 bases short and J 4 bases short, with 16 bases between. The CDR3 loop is CASRTSSGSYEQYF. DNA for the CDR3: TGTGCCAGTAGGACTAGTAGCGGTTCGTACGAGCAGTACTTC.

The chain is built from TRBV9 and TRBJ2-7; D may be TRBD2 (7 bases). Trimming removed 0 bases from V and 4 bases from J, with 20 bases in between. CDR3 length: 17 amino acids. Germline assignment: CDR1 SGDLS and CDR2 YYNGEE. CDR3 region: CASSVATGGYPGYEQYF. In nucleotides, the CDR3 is TGTGCCAGCAGCGTAGCTACGGGGGGCTATCCCGGATACGAGCAGTACTTC.